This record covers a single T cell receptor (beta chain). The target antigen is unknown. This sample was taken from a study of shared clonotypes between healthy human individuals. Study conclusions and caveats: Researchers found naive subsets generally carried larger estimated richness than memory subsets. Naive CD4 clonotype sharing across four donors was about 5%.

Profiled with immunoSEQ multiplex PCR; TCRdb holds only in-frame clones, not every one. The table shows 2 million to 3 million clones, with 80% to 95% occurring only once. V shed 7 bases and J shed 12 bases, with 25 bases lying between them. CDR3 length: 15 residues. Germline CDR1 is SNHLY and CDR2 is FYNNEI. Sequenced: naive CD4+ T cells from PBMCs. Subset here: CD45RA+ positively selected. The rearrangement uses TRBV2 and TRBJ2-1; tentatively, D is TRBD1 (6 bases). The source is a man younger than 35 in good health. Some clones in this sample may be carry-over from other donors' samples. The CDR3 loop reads CASTNPTTNRASQFF. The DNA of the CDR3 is TGTGCCAGCACCAATCCCACCACCAACAGGGCCTCGCAGTTCTTC.